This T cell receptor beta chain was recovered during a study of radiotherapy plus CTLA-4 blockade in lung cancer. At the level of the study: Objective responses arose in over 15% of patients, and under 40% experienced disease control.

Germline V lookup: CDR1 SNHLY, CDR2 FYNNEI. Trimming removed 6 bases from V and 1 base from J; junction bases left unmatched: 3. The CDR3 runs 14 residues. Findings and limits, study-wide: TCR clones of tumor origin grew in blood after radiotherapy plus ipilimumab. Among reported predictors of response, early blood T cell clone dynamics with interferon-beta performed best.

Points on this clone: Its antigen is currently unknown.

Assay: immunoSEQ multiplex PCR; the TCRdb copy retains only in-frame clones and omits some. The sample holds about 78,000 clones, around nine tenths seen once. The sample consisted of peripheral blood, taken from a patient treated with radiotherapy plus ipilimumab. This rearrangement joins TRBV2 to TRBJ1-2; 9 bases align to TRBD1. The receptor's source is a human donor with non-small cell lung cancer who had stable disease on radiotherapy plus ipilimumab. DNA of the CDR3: TGTGCCAGCAGGCCGGGACAGGGTAACTATGGCTACACCTTC. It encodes CASRPGQGNYGYTF.